This TCR beta chain was captured by sequencing in a study of glioma-infiltrating T cells after dendritic cell vaccination. Study outcomes and limitations: Higher TCR clonality did not directly relate to longer survival. Higher pretreatment TIL content predicted longer progression-free time and survival.

Up to about 2 ug genomic DNA was used for TCRB CDR3 amplification. The primer mix had 60 V beta and 13 J beta primers. Here immunoSEQ multiplex PCR was the method, and the copy in TCRdb shows in-frame clones only, minus some. This repertoire shows around 96,000 clones, 75% to 85% found once; its top ten account for under 7%. The V gene lost 8 bases and the J gene lost 3 bases, with 14 bases spanning the gap. Germline assignment: CDR1 MNHEY and CDR2 SVGAGI. CDR3 size: 13 residues. On this clone: No antigen is known for it.

The specimen comprised blood, sampled before dendritic cell vaccination. The chain has TRBV6-5 and TRBJ2-7; D gene uncertain. The source is a human donor with glioblastoma. The CDR3 here is CASGLEADYEQYF. In DNA form, the CDR3 reads TGTGCCAGCGGTCTTGAGGCAGACTACGAGCAGTACTTC.